What follows are 22 T cell receptor beta chains derived from one specimen sequenced in a study of blood T cell repertoires in COVID-19. This table comes from immunoSEQ multiplex PCR, and its TCRdb copy is limited to in-frame clones, with some not included. The table lists about 230,000 clones, 65% to 85% of them singletons. The specimen was peripheral blood. Source of these receptors: an older man with acute or convalescent COVID-19.

This clone was found many times. The rearrangement joins TRBV5-4 to TRBJ2-2; D might be TRBD1 (5 bases). There are 15 residues in the CDR3. Trimming removed 2 bases at V and 7 bases at J, with 15 bases between. Germline V gives CDR1 SGHNT, CDR2 YYREEE (reference sequence). CDR3 nucleotides: TGTGCCAGCAGCTTAGACAGTTCCTTACACGGGGAGCTGTTTTTT. This codes for CASSLDSSLHGELFF.

This clone turned up a few times. The chain uses TRBV25-1 and TRBJ1-5; 8 bases agree with TRBD1. Germline lookup yields CDR1 MGHDK and CDR2 SYGVNS. With 3 bases clipped from V and 3 bases from J, the junction kept 7 bases outside the gene matches. CDR3 length equals 16 residues. CDR3 protein: CASSDSRGRVNQPQHF. CDR3 bases: TGTGCCAGCAGTGACAGCAGGGGGCGGGTCAATCAGCCCCAGCATTTT.

The chain is built from TRBV5-1 and TRBJ1-2; TRBD1 is a possible D gene (6 bases). V lost 4 bases and J lost 4, with 23 bases in between. Germline values: CDR1 SGHRS, CDR2 YFSETQ. The CDR3 has 17 amino acids. The CDR3 loop reads CASSPAGTLGIGYGYTF. In nucleotides, the CDR3 is TGCGCCAGCAGCCCCGCCGGGACATTAGGGATAGGCTATGGCTACACCTTC.

In nucleotides, the CDR3 is TGTGCCAGCTCAGCCACGGGACTAGCGTATGATACGCAGTATTTT. Translation: CASSATGLAYDTQYF. The genes are TRBV18 and TRBJ2-3, with TRBD2 matching over 10 bases. This CDR3 has 15 residues. V lost 5 bases and J lost 6; bases outside the gene matches: 8. Germline-derived CDR1 and CDR2 are KGHSH and LQKENI. Filled out from reference TRBV18 and TRBJ2-3, the complete variable domain reads NAGVMQNPRHLVRRRGQEARLRCSPMKGHSHVYWYRQLPEEGLKFMVYLQKENIIDESGMPKERFSAEFPKEGPSILRIQQVVRGDSAAYFCASSATGLAYDTQYFGPGTRLTVL.

This chain links TRBV9 with TRBJ2-1, with 8 positions matching TRBD2. This CDR3 contains 16 residues. Germline V gene data show CDR1 as SGDLS and CDR2 as YYNGEE. Trimming at V came to 0 bases and at J to 3 bases, leaving 5 bases not matched to a gene. CDR3 DNA sequence: TGTGCCAGCAGCGTAGCTCCGGGAGGGCTCTACAATGAGCAGTTCTTC. This sequence encodes CASSVAPGGLYNEQFF.

In regard to this clone: It is likely a read error, because the conserved phenylalanine at the end of the CDR3 is missing. The DNA is omitted, as the CDR3 cannot be located on it reliably, and the CDR3 follows TCRdb's listing. This chain connects TRBV6-5 to TRBJ1-2; TRBD1 reflects the table's D call only, with no check against the DNA. The CDR3 extends over 11 residues, inclusive of both ends. Germline V CDR1 and CDR2: MNHEY, SVGAGI. The CDR3: CASSRTGGYVI.

V is TRBV10-3 and J is TRBJ2-1, with 11 bases fitting TRBD2. The germline V gene has CDR1 ENHRY and CDR2 SYGVKD. J gave up 1 base and V 3 bases, and 11 bases lay outside the gene matches. The CDR3 extends over 19 amino acids. CDR3 sequence: CAISDYRLAGTYSYNEQFF. The CDR3, as DNA: TGTGCCATCAGTGACTACAGACTAGCGGGGACCTATTCCTACAATGAGCAGTTCTTC.

The chain has TRBV7-9 and TRBJ2-2, with 11 bases fitting TRBD1. V dropped 6 bases and J dropped 4; count of bases not matched to a gene: 4. Germline V gene sequence: CDR1 SEHNR, CDR2 FQNEAQ (reference sequence). This CDR3 spans 15 amino acids. The CDR3 is CASRRTGGGTGELFF. The CDR3 DNA reads TGTGCCAGCAGACGGACAGGGGGCGGCACCGGGGAGCTGTTTTTT.

This chain links TRBV5-1 with TRBJ2-7; 10 bases align to TRBD1. The V gene's germline CDR1 is SGHRS and CDR2 YFSETQ. This CDR3 is 14 amino acids long. Trimming removed 4 bases from V and 2 bases from J; junction bases left unmatched: 3. The CDR3 coding sequence is TGCGCCAGCAGCGTGGGACAGGGGCCCTACGAGCAGTACTTC. This encodes CASSVGQGPYEQYF.

This clone was seen only once. The chain couples TRBV5-1 to TRBJ2-1; 7 nucleotides line up with TRBD2. V shed 2 bases, J shed 7 bases, and the junction held 9 bases outside the gene matches. The CDR3 spans 15 residues. The germline V gene encodes CDR1 SGHRS and CDR2 YFSETQ. CDR3 sequence (DNA): TGCGCCAGCAGCTTCTCTAGCGGCCTGCGTAATGAGCAGTTCTTC. Amino acid sequence: CASSFSSGLRNEQFF.

V gene TRBV18 combines with J gene TRBJ2-2, with 7 bases aligning to TRBD1. Losses at the gene ends were 3 bases for V and 6 bases for J; bases not matched to a gene: 7. The germline gives CDR1 KGHSH, CDR2 LQKENI. The CDR3 totals 15 residues. Here the CDR3 reads CASSPGTVTAGELFF. CDR3 coding DNA: TGTGCCAGCTCACCCGGGACAGTGACAGCCGGGGAGCTGTTTTTT.

The chain combines TRBV5-1 with TRBJ2-6; TRBD1 matches 7 bases. The ends lost 3 bases at V and 0 bases at J; junction bases unmatched: 9. The CDR3 extends over 18 amino acids. Looked up from germline, CDR1 is SGHRS and CDR2 is YFSETQ. DNA of the CDR3: TGCGCCAGCAGCTACACCGGGACAGCCTACTCTGGGGCCAACGTCCTGACTTTC. Amino acid sequence: CASSYTGTAYSGANVLTF.

The chain recombines TRBV28 with TRBJ2-3; TRBD1 aligns across 7 bases. Germline assignment: CDR1 MDHEN and CDR2 SYDVKM. V shed 6 bases and J 1 base; nucleotides not matched to a gene: 7. CDR3 length equals 15 residues. CDR3 sequence reads: CASSSTGDRTDTQYF. The DNA of the CDR3 is TGTGCCAGCAGCTCTACAGGGGACCGCACAGATACGCAGTATTTT.

The chain employs TRBV28 and TRBJ2-1, with 14 bases aligning to TRBD2. The V segment lost 7 bases and the J segment 2 bases; nucleotides outside the gene matches: 13. The CDR3 consists of 19 residues. Germline V CDR1 and CDR2: MDHEN, SYDVKM. CDR3 sequence: CASNPLGTSGRGTYNEQFF. Written as DNA, the CDR3 is TGTGCCAGCAACCCTCTGGGGACTAGCGGGAGAGGGACCTACAATGAGCAGTTCTTC.

This sequence joins TRBV4-1 and TRBJ1-6; 9 bases align to TRBD1. There are 20 residues in the CDR3. Trimming at V came to 2 bases and at J to 1 base, leaving 12 bases not matched to a gene. Germline V gene data show CDR1 as MGHRA and CDR2 as YSYEKL. The CDR3 bases are TGCGCCAGCAGCCAACTACTAACCCCCGGGACAGGGTCCTATAATTCACCCCTCCACTTT. The encoded protein is CASSQLLTPGTGSYNSPLHF.

The chain combines TRBV7-8 with TRBJ2-2; D perhaps matches TRBD2 (5 bases). With 3 bases removed from V and 0 bases from J, the gap between germline ends came to 11 bases. The V gene's germline CDR1 is SGHVS and CDR2 FQNEAQ. This CDR3 contains 16 residues. In nucleotides, the CDR3 is TGTGCCAGCAGCTTGGTCCCCGGGGCGAACACCGGGGAGCTGTTTTTT. Encoded protein: CASSLVPGANTGELFF.

This clone was counted a few times. This chain connects TRBV6-1 to TRBJ1-3, with D possibly TRBD1 on 6 matching bases. V lost 4 bases, J lost 0 bases, and 13 bases lay in between. This CDR3 has 16 amino acids. Germline assignment: CDR1 MNHNS and CDR2 SASEGT. The CDR3 coding sequence is TGTGCCAGCAGTGGGCAGGGGCGAAGCTCTGGAAACACCATATATTTT. Translated: CASSGQGRSSGNTIYF.

The rearrangement joins TRBV6-5 to TRBJ2-1; possibly TRBD1 for D (8 bases). The CDR3 length is 13 residues. Germline CDR1 and CDR2: MNHEY and SVGAGI. V dropped 6 bases and J dropped 11 bases, with 17 bases sitting between them. The CDR3 DNA follows: TGTGCCAGCAGAGCCTACAGGGGGGGAAAGCAGTTCTTC. It is translated as CASRAYRGGKQFF.

The genes are TRBV12-3 or TRBV12-4 and TRBJ2-1; no definite D call. The CDR3 spans 13 residues. Trimming pared 6 bases from V and 6 bases from J, leaving 12 bases between. CDR3 sequence reads: CASRVSVINEQFF. The CDR3 DNA reads as TGTGCCAGCAGGGTGTCAGTTATCAATGAGCAGTTCTTC.

The sample holds one count of this clone. The chain joins TRBV12-3 or TRBV12-4 to TRBJ1-1, with D maybe TRBD1 (6 bases). The CDR3 has 13 amino acids. V was shortened by 6 bases and J by 7 bases, with 15 bases between the two germline ends. CDR3 sequence reads: CASRKQGIGEAFF. The DNA of the CDR3 is TGTGCCAGCAGGAAACAGGGCATTGGTGAAGCTTTCTTT.

This clone was recorded only once. V is TRBV19 and J is TRBJ1-5; 9 positions agree with TRBD1. The CDR3 spans 17 residues. V trimming: 3 bases; J trimming: 1 base; junction bases outside the gene matches: 7. Germline V CDR1 and CDR2: LNHDA, SQIVND (reference sequence). CDR3 DNA sequence: TGTGCCAGTAGTATTTTGGGACAGGGATGGAGCAATCAGCCCCAGCATTTT. This codes for CASSILGQGWSNQPQHF.

The chain carries TRBV7-8 and TRBJ2-7; 8 bases map to TRBD1. The germline V gene encodes CDR1 SGHVS and CDR2 FQNEAQ. J gave up 2 bases and V 3 bases, and 6 bases lay outside the gene matches. The length of the CDR3 is 15 residues. The CDR3 spells CASSLTGTGAYEQYF. The CDR3 nucleotides read TGTGCCAGCAGCTTGACCGGGACAGGAGCCTACGAGCAGTACTTC.